Shown below are 30 T cell receptor beta chains from a single sample sequenced in a study of T-cell memory formation after mild COVID-19. TCRdb re-analysed the 5' RACE reads in MiXCR, keeping a single row per CDR3 protein. The sample lists 380,000 or so distinct CDR3 sequences, approximately 14% occurring once. The sequenced sample consisted of PBMCs or a T cell subset sorted from them (not recorded which). These receptors were collected from a man in his late teens or twenties who had mild COVID-19 (a few samples of this study predate the infection). Cell type and time point are not known.

V gene TRBV20-1 combines with J gene TRBJ1-1, with 7 bases that match TRBD1. Per the germline V gene, CDR1 is DFQATT and CDR2 is SNEGSKA (reference sequence). Trimming at V came to 5 bases and at J to 3 bases, leaving 9 bases not matched to a gene. This CDR3 is 14 amino acids long. Written as DNA, the CDR3 is TGCAGTGCTGGACAGGTCACAAGATACACTGAAGCTTTCTTT. The encoded protein is CSAGQVTRYTEAFF.

This clonotype turned up a few times. V usage is TRBV11-3 and J usage is TRBJ2-1, with D possibly called TRBD1 or TRBD2 (6 bases each). The germline gives CDR1 SGHNT, CDR2 YENEEA. Trimming pared 4 bases from V and 6 bases from J, leaving 7 bases between. The CDR3 runs 12 residues. CDR3 residues: CASSWGANEQFF. The DNA of the CDR3 is TGTGCCAGCAGCTGGGGGGCCAATGAGCAGTTCTTC.

The chain uses TRBV5-1 and TRBJ2-1; 14 nucleotides align to TRBD2. The CDR3 loop spans 16 amino acids. V was pared by 0 bases and J by 6 bases, with 2 bases of the junction left unmatched. Germline V CDR1 and CDR2: SGHRS, YFSETQ. CDR3 coding DNA: TGCGCCAGCAGCTTGGGACTAGCGGGGGGGCTCAATGAGCAGTTCTTC. This sequence encodes CASSLGLAGGLNEQFF.

The chain employs TRBV5-6 and TRBJ2-7; tentative D call: TRBD1 (6 bases). Deletions cut 4 bases from V and 3 bases from J, with 20 bases between. The CDR3 contains 16 residues. CDR1 is SGHDT and CDR2 is YYEEEE in the germline V gene. In nucleotides, the CDR3 is TGTGCCAGCAGCCCCTCAGGGGCAGGGTCAAACTACGAGCAGTACGTC. Protein product: CASSPSGAGSNYEQYV.

In its sample, this clonotype was seen a few times. This rearrangement joins TRBV4-3 to TRBJ2-1; TRBD1 agrees at 8 bases. Germline CDR1 is LGHNA and CDR2 is YSLEER. With 4 bases clipped from V and 8 bases from J, the junction kept 7 bases outside the gene matches. This CDR3 spans 14 amino acids. DNA of the CDR3: TGCGCCAGCAGCCTCGTCAGGGGGCGCGATGAGCAGTTCTTC. It encodes CASSLVRGRDEQFF.

This clonotype appeared many times. The gene calls are TRBV10-3 and TRBJ1-2, with D possibly being TRBD1 (5 bases). V lost 8 bases and J lost 7, with 29 bases in between. Looked up from germline, CDR1 is ENHRY and CDR2 is SYGVKD. The CDR3 length is 17 residues. CDR3 nucleotides: TGTGCCATCTCGGACCACGAAGGGCCCTCCAGGGCACGTGGCTACACCTTC. This gives the protein CAISDHEGPSRARGYTF.

This clonotype was observed a handful of times. This chain joins TRBV4-1 and TRBJ1-6, with D possibly TRBD1 on 6 matching bases. V dropped 0 bases and J dropped 3 bases, with 6 bases sitting between them. This CDR3 is built from 15 residues. Looked up from germline, CDR1 is MGHRA and CDR2 is YSYEKL. The DNA of the CDR3 is TGCGCCAGCAGCCAAGACAGGGGCTATAATTCACCCCTCCACTTT. Translated: CASSQDRGYNSPLHF.

V and J are TRBV7-2 and TRBJ1-4; D remains unclear. Trimming removed 3 bases from V and 7 bases from J, with 12 bases in between. CDR1 and CDR2 from the germline V gene are SGHTA and FQGNSA. This CDR3 is built from 14 residues. This chain's CDR3 is CASSFGPGGEKLFF. In nucleotides, the CDR3 is TGTGCCAGCAGCTTTGGCCCCGGAGGTGAAAAACTGTTTTTT.

This clonotype was counted between two and nine times. The rearrangement links TRBV6-5 to TRBJ1-4; 7 nucleotides align to TRBD1. CDR3 length: 16 residues. The junction had 6 bases not matched to a gene; V was cut back by 0 bases and J by 5 bases. Per the germline V gene, CDR1 is MNHEY and CDR2 is SVGAGI. The CDR3 here is CASSYSRRRGNEKLFF. CDR3 DNA sequence: TGTGCCAGCAGTTACTCGAGGCGCAGGGGGAATGAAAAACTGTTTTTT.

This clonotype came up many times. This rearrangement joins TRBV6-6 to TRBJ2-7, with 7 bases fitting TRBD1. J was trimmed by 5 bases and V by 0 bases; bases with no gene match: 13. Looked up from germline, CDR1 is MNHNY and CDR2 is SVGAGI (reference sequence). CDR3 length: 17 residues. CDR3 coding DNA: TGTGCCAGCAGTTACTCGGGGCCCCAGGGGGTTTACCACGAGCAGTACTTC. Protein: CASSYSGPQGVYHEQYF.

The V gene is TRBV7-9, the J gene TRBJ1-4; D not resolved. V lost 3 bases, J lost 4 bases, and 12 bases lay in between. The V gene's germline CDR1 is SEHNR and CDR2 FQNEAQ (reference sequence). This CDR3 region has 15 residues. The CDR3 spells CASSFSSGINEKLFF. The CDR3 DNA reads TGTGCCAGCAGCTTTTCCAGCGGAATTAATGAAAAACTGTTTTTT.

The chain links TRBV18 to TRBJ2-7; D might be TRBD1 (6 bases). Germline assignment: CDR1 KGHSH and CDR2 LQKENI. The CDR3 loop spans 14 amino acids. V was trimmed by 6 bases and J by 3 bases, leaving 15 bases between them. The CDR3 loop reads CASSQGSMDYEQYF. DNA for the CDR3: TGTGCCAGCTCCCAGGGGTCGATGGACTACGAGCAGTACTTC.

This clonotype was observed a few times. The rearrangement links TRBV19 to TRBJ2-5; D ambiguous. The CDR3 totals 15 residues. Germline V gene lookup returns CDR1 LNHDA and CDR2 SQIVND (reference sequence). With 7 bases removed from V and 2 bases from J, the gap between germline ends came to 17 bases. The DNA for the CDR3 is TGTGCCAGTAAACTAATGGGTACACCTCAAGAGACCCAGTACTTC. It yields the protein CASKLMGTPQETQYF.

This clonotype appeared a few times. The rearrangement links TRBV20-1 to TRBJ2-6; no reliable D call. Trimming shortened V by 6 bases and J by 0 bases, and 12 bases separated the two germline ends. The CDR3 spans 15 residues. The germline gives CDR1 DFQATT, CDR2 SNEGSKA (reference sequence). This CDR3 is CSAQVHHSGANVLTF. The CDR3 DNA sequence: TGCAGTGCCCAGGTCCACCACTCTGGGGCCAACGTCCTGACTTTC.

This sequence joins TRBV7-9 and TRBJ1-4; 10 positions agree with TRBD1. The germline V gene has CDR1 SEHNR and CDR2 FQNEAQ (reference sequence). The CDR3 contains 15 residues. V gave up 3 bases and J gave up 8 bases; unmatched junction bases: 6. The CDR3 loop is CASSLLDRGGEKLFF. CDR3 sequence (DNA): TGTGCCAGCAGCTTGTTGGACAGGGGGGGAGAAAAACTGTTTTTT.

The chain is built from TRBV5-1 and TRBJ2-7; D is perhaps TRBD2 (5 bases). This CDR3 spans 15 amino acids. From germline, CDR1 is SGHRS and CDR2 YFSETQ. V lost 4 bases and J 2 bases, leaving 16 bases between the germline ends. The CDR3 is CASSSDGGSPYEQYV. The CDR3, as DNA: TGCGCCAGCAGCAGCGACGGAGGATCCCCCTACGAGCAGTACGTC.

The rearrangement links TRBV6-2 or TRBV6-3 to TRBJ2-2; D is unresolved. CDR1 is MNHEY and CDR2 is SVGEGT in the germline V gene. The CDR3 is 11 amino acids. The ends were cut back, 6 bases at V and 7 bases at J, with 6 bases in the middle. The CDR3 DNA reads TGTGCCAGCAGGATGAACGGGGAGCTGTTTTTT. Protein product: CASRMNGELFF.

The rearrangement joins TRBV5-1 to TRBJ2-4; 9 bases match TRBD1. The V segment lost 5 bases and the J segment 7 bases; nucleotides outside the gene matches: 7. This CDR3 spans 14 amino acids. Germline loops: CDR1 SGHRS, CDR2 YFSETQ. The CDR3 DNA reads TGCGCCAGCAGTGTGAGGACAGGGGTGAACATTCAGTACTTC. Its translation is CASSVRTGVNIQYF.

The V and J genes are TRBV30 and TRBJ2-3; TRBD2 matches 12 bases. V lost 4 bases to trimming and J lost 4 bases; unmatched junction nucleotides: 3. CDR1 is GTSNPN, CDR2 SVGIG, per germline (reference sequence). The CDR3 extends over 14 amino acids. Here the CDR3 reads CAWTTSGGSDTQYF. The CDR3 DNA is TGTGCCTGGACCACTAGCGGGGGGTCAGATACGCAGTATTTT.

This chain connects TRBV6-2 or TRBV6-3 to TRBJ1-5; D unclear. V lost 8 bases and J lost 8, with 13 bases in between. Germline V lookup: CDR1 MNHEY, CDR2 SVGEGT. This CDR3 is 12 amino acids long. The CDR3 loop reads CASRPHEEPQHF. The CDR3 region has the DNA TGTGCCAGCCGGCCCCACGAGGAGCCCCAGCATTTT.

This clonotype has more than one count but fewer than ten. V and J are TRBV6-5 and TRBJ2-2; D is unresolved. The germline V gene encodes CDR1 MNHEY and CDR2 SVGAGI. V was trimmed by 11 bases and J by 4 bases, leaving 11 bases between them. The length of the CDR3 is 12 residues. The CDR3 is CAGLSATGELFF. In nucleotides, the CDR3 is TGTGCCGGCCTTTCAGCCACCGGGGAGCTGTTTTTT.

The chain couples TRBV25-1 to TRBJ2-1; 12 bases match TRBD2. After removal of 6 bases from V and 7 bases from J, the junction contained 7 bases not matched to a gene. This CDR3 is built from 15 residues. In germline, CDR1 is MGHDK, CDR2 SYGVNS. The CDR3 DNA follows: TGTGCCAGCAGCCGGCTAGCGGGGGGGATGAATGAGCAGTTCTTC. Translated, it gives CASSRLAGGMNEQFF. The full variable domain, its missing parts supplied by reference TRBV25-1 and TRBJ2-1, is EADIYQTPRYLVIGTGKKITLECSQTMGHDKMYWYQQDPGMELHLIHYSYGVNSTEKGDLSSESTVSRIRTEHFPLTLESARPSHTSQYLCASSRLAGGMNEQFFGPGTRLTVL.

To note about this clonotype: Germline is not matched at one junction end, which may reflect a read error. The chain links TRBV18 to TRBJ2-5; no clear D. CDR1 is KGHSH and CDR2 is LQKENI in the germline V gene. This CDR3 spans 14 amino acids. CDR3 residues: CASSPPGPLESQYF. The CDR3, as DNA: TGTGCCAGCTCACCACCGGGTCCCTTAGAGTCCCAGTACTTC.

This clonotype was recorded once. The chain joins TRBV7-9 to TRBJ1-4; 10 nucleotides agree with TRBD1. Trimming took 5 bases from V and 5 from J; bases not matched to a gene: 5. Per germline, CDR1 SEHNR and CDR2 FQNEAQ (reference sequence). The CDR3 extends over 15 amino acids. The CDR3 sequence: CASSPGTGANEKLFF. CDR3 coding DNA: TGTGCCAGCAGCCCAGGGACAGGGGCAAATGAAAAACTGTTTTTT.

In this sample, this clonotype turned up many times. This chain joins TRBV7-9 and TRBJ2-1, with 11 positions matching TRBD1. V lost 5 bases to trimming and J lost 15 bases; unmatched junction nucleotides: 9. Germline CDR1 reads SEHNR; CDR2 reads FQNEAQ (reference sequence). This CDR3 spans 13 amino acids. The CDR3 sequence is CASSLNLGQGAFF. As DNA, the CDR3 is TGTGCCAGCAGCCTCAACCTTGGACAGGGGGCGTTCTTC.

This clonotype has just a few counts. V and J are TRBV15 and TRBJ2-7; D gene unclear. Germline V gene data show CDR1 as LNHNV and CDR2 as YYDKDF (reference sequence). CDR3 length: 16 amino acids. Trimming cost V 5 bases and J 5 bases, with 22 bases left between them. The CDR3 bases are TGTGCCACCAGCGCTAGGACCCCGATCGGCCCCCACGAGCAGTACTTC. This gives the protein CATSARTPIGPHEQYF. Variable domain in full (rest from reference TRBV15 and TRBJ2-7): DAMVIQNPRYQVTQFGKPVTLSCSQTLNHNVMYWYQQKSSQAPKLLFHYYDKDFNNEADTPDNFQSRRPNTSFCFLDIRSPGLGDTAMYLCATSARTPIGPHEQYFGPGTRLTVT.

Only a few counts were recorded for this clonotype. The chain uses TRBV12-3 or TRBV12-4 and TRBJ1-5; D is ambiguous. The CDR3 has 14 residues. V was trimmed by 6 bases and J by 1 base, leaving 10 bases between them. In DNA form, the CDR3 reads TGTGCCAGCAGACCAGGACTCAGCAATCAGCCCCAGCATTTT. It specifies CASRPGLSNQPQHF.

This clonotype was detected only once. V is TRBV7-9 and J is TRBJ1-4, with TRBD1 matching over 9 bases. This CDR3 region has 18 residues. V gave up 4 bases and J gave up 8 bases; unmatched junction bases: 17. The germline CDR1 and CDR2 sequences are SEHNR and FQNEAQ (reference sequence). In nucleotides, the CDR3 is TGTGCCAGCAGCTCTGTGACAGGGGGTCGAATTGGAGAAGAAAAACTGTTTTTT. Translated: CASSSVTGGRIGEEKLFF.

The chain couples TRBV6-2 or TRBV6-3 to TRBJ2-7; TRBD1 might be the D (6 bases). Trimming left V 7 bases short and J 0 bases short, with 25 bases between. The CDR3 runs to 18 residues. The germline V gene encodes CDR1 MNHEY and CDR2 SVGEGT. This CDR3 reads CASNQPTKQGTSSYEQYV. In DNA form, the CDR3 reads TGTGCCAGCAACCAACCGACCAAACAGGGCACGAGCTCCTACGAGCAGTACGTC.

This chain connects TRBV12-3 or TRBV12-4 to TRBJ2-2, with D uncertain. The CDR3 length is 11 residues. V lost 5 bases to trimming and J lost 4 bases, with 2 bases between them. The CDR3 here is CASSITGELFF. CDR3 nucleotide sequence: TGTGCCAGCAGTATCACCGGGGAGCTGTTTTTT.